Described below is a single T cell receptor beta chain sequence and its context. The data are from a study of early T cells in non-severe SARS-CoV-2 infection. Via MiXCR, TCRdb re-called the 5' RACE reads, giving one row per CDR3 protein. Here the sample spans approximately 56,000 distinct CDR3 sequences, under 12% being singletons. Germline V gene sequence: CDR1 SGDLS, CDR2 YYNGEE. V was trimmed by 0 bases and J by 0 bases, leaving 10 bases between them. This CDR3 contains 16 residues. Sequencing input: whole blood. This chain uses TRBV9 with TRBJ2-1; D is possibly TRBD2 (5 bases). This clonotype was obtained from an adult who was a healthcare worker with PCR-confirmed SARS-CoV-2 infection or an uninfected control (not recorded which). This chain's CDR3 is CASSVDRGSSYNEQFF. CDR3 sequence (DNA): TGTGCCAGCAGCGTAGACCGCGGGTCCTCCTACAATGAGCAGTTCTTC.